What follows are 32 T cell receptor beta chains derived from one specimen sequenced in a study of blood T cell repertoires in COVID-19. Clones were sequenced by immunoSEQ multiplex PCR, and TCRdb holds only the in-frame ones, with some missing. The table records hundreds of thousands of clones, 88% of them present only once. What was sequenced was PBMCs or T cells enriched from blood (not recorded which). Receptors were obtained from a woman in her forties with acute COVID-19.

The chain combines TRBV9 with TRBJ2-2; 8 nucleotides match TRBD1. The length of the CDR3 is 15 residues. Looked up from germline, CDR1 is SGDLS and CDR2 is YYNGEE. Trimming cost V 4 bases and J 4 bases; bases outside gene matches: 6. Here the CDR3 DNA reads TGTGCCAGCAGCCCACGGACAGGGATCACCGGGGAGCTGTTTTTT. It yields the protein CASSPRTGITGELFF.

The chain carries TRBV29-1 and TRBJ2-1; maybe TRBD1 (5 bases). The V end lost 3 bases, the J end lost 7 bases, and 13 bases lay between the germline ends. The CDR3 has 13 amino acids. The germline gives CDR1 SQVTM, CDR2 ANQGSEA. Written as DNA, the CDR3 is TGCAGCGTTGACGAAGGGGCCACGAATGAGCAGTTCTTC. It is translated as CSVDEGATNEQFF.

In nucleotides, the CDR3 is TGCGCCAGCAGCTTGTTCGGGGGGCCAAATCAGCCCCAGCATTTT. Translation gives CASSLFGGPNQPQHF. V is TRBV5-1 and J is TRBJ1-5, with D possibly TRBD1 on 6 matching bases. Trimming removed 1 base at V and 4 bases at J, with 12 bases between. The germline CDR1 and CDR2 sequences are SGHRS and YFSETQ. The CDR3 is made up of 15 amino acids.

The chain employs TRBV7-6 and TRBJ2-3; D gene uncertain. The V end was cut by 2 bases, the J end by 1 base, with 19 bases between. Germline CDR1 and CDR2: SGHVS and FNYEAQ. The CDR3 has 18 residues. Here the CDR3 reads CASSLKVSAVPGTDTQYF. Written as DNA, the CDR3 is TGTGCCAGCAGCTTAAAGGTTTCGGCGGTCCCCGGCACAGATACGCAGTATTTT.

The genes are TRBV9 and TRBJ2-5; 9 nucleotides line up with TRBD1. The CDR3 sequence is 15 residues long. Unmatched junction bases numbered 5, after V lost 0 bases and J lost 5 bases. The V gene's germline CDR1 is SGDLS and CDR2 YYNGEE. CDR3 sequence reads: CASSVATGGLETQYF. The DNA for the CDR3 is TGTGCCAGCAGCGTAGCGACAGGGGGGTTGGAGACCCAGTACTTC.

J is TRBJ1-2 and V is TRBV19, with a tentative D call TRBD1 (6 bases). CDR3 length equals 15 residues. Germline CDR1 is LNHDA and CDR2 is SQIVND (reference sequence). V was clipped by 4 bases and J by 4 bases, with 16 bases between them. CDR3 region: CASSKGQGSAYGYTF. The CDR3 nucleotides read TGTGCCAGTAGTAAGGGTCAGGGGAGCGCCTATGGCTACACCTTC.

The CDR3 loop reads CASSYGTGTGELFF. The CDR3 DNA reads as TGTGCCAGCAGTTACGGGACAGGCACCGGGGAGCTGTTTTTT. This rearrangement joins TRBV27 to TRBJ2-2; the match to TRBD1 covers 8 bases. J lost 4 bases, V lost 4 bases, and 2 bases had no gene match. The CDR3 loop spans 14 amino acids. Germline lookup yields CDR1 MNHEY and CDR2 SMNVEV (reference sequence).

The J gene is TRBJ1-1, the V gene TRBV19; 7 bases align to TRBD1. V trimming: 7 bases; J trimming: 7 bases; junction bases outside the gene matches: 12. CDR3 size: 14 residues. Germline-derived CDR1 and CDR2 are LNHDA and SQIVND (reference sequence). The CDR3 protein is CASTQVRGTDEAFF. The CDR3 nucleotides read TGTGCCAGTACCCAGGTCAGGGGGACTGATGAAGCTTTCTTT.

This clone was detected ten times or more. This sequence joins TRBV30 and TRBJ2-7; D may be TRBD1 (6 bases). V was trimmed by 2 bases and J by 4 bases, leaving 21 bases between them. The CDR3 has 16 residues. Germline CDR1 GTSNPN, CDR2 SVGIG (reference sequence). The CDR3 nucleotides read TGTGCCTGGAGTCGTCGGCAGGGGCCATGGGCATACGAGCAGTACTTC. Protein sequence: CAWSRRQGPWAYEQYF.

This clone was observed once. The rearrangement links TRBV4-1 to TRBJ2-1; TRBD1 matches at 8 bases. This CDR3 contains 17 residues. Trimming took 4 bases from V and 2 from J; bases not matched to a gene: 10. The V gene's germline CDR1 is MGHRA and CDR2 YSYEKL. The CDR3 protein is CASSPEIGQGPYNEQFF. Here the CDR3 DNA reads TGCGCCAGCAGCCCTGAGATTGGACAGGGTCCCTACAATGAGCAGTTCTTC.

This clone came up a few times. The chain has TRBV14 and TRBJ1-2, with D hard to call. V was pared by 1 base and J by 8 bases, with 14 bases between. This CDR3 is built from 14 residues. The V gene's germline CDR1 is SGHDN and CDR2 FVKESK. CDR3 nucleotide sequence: TGTGCCAGCAGCCAAGGGGCACAAAGAAAAGGCTACACCTTC. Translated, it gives CASSQGAQRKGYTF.

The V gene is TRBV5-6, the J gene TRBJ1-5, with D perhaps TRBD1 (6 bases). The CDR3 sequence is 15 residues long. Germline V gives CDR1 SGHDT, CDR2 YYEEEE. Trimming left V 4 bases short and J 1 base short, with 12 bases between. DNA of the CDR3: TGTGCCAGCAGCGGGCCGGGGGGCAGCAATCAGCCCCAGCATTTT. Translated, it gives CASSGPGGSNQPQHF.

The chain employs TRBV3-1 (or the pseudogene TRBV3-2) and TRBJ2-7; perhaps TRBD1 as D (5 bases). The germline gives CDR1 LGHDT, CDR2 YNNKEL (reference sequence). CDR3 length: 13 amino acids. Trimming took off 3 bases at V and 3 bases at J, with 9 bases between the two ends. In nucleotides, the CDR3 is TGTGCCAGCAGCCACCAGGGATACTACGAGCAGTACTTC. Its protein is CASSHQGYYEQYF.

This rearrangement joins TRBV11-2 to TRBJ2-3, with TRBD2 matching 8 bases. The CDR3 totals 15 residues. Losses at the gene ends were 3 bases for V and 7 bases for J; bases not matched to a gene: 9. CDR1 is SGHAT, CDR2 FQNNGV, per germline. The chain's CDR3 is CASSFEGGLVNTQYF. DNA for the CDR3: TGTGCCAGCAGCTTTGAAGGGGGACTAGTTAATACGCAGTATTTT.

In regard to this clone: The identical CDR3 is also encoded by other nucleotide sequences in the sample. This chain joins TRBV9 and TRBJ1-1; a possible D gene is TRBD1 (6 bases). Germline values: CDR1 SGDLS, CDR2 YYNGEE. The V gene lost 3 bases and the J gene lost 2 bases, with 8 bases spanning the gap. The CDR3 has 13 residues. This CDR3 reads CASSATGNTEAFF. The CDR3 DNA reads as TGTGCCAGCAGCGCGACAGGAAACACTGAAGCTTTCTTT.

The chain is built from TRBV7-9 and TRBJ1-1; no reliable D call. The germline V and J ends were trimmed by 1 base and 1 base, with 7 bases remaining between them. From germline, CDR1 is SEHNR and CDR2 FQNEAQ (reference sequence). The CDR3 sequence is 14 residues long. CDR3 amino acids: CASSLEAGNTEAFF. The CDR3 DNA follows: TGTGCCAGCAGCTTAGAGGCAGGGAACACTGAAGCTTTCTTT.

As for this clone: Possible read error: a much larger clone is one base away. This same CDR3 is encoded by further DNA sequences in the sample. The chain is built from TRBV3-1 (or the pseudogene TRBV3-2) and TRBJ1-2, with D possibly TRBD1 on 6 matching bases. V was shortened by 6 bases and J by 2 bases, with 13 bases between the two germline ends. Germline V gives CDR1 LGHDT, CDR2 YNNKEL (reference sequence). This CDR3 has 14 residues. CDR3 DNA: TGTGCCAGCAGTCATGTAGGGGGAAACTATGGCTACACCTTC. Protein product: CASSHVGGNYGYTF.

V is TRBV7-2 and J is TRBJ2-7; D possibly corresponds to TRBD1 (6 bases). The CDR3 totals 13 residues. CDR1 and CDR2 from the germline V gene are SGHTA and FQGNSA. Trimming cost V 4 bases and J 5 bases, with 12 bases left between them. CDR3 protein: CASSSTQGDEQYF. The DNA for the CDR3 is TGTGCCAGCAGCTCTACACAGGGCGACGAGCAGTACTTC.

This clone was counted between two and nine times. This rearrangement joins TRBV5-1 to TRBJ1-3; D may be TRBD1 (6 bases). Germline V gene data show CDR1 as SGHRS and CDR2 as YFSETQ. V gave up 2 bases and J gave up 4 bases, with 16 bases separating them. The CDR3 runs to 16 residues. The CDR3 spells CASSLTRGIVGNTIYF. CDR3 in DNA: TGCGCCAGCAGCTTAACCAGGGGAATTGTAGGAAACACCATATATTTT.

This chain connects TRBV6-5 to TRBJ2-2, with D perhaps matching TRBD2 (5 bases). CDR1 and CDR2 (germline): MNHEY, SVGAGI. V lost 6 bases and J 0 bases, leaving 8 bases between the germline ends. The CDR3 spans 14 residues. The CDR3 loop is CASRGLANTGELFF. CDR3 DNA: TGTGCCAGCAGAGGACTCGCGAACACCGGGGAGCTGTTTTTT.

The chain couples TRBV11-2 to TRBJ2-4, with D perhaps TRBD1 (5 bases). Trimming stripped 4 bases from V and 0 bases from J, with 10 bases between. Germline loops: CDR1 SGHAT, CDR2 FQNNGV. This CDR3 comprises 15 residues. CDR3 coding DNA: TGTGCCAGCAGCTCGACAGTACTAGCCAAAAACATTCAGTACTTC. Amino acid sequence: CASSSTVLAKNIQYF.

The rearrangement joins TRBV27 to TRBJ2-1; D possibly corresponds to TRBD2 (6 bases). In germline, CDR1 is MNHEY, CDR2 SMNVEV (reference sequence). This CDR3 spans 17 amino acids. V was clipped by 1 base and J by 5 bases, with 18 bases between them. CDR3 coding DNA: TGTGCCAGCAGTTTATTCCGGCGGGGAGGAGGACACAATGAGCAGTTCTTC. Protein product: CASSLFRRGGGHNEQFF.

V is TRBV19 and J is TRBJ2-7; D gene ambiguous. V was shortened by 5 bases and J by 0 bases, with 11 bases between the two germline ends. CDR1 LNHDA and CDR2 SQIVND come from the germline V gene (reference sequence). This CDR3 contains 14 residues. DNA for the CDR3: TGTGCCAGTAGTCCGGTGGTAAACTCCTACGAGCAGTACTTC. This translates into CASSPVVNSYEQYF.

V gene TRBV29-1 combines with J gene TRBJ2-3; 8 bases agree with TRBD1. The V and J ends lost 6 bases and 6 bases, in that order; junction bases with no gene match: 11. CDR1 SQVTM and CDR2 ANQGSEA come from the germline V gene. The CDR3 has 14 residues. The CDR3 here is CSVPDRAKLDTQYF. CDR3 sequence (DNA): TGCAGCGTCCCGGACAGGGCAAAGCTCGATACGCAGTATTTT.

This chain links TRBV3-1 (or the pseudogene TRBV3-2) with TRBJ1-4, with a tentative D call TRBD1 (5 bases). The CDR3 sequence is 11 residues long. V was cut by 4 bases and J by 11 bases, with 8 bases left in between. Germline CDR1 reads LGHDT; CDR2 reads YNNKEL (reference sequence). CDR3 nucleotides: TGTGCCAGCAGCCCGGGGGAGAAACTGTTTTTT. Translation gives CASSPGEKLFF.

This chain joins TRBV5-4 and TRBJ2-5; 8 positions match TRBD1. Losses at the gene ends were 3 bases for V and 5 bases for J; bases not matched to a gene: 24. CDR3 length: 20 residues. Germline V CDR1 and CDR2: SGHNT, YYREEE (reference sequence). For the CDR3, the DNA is TGTGCCAGCAGCTACGGGCCAGGGGGCGCATTCGTATCTTTTAAGGAGACCCAGTACTTC. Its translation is CASSYGPGGAFVSFKETQYF.

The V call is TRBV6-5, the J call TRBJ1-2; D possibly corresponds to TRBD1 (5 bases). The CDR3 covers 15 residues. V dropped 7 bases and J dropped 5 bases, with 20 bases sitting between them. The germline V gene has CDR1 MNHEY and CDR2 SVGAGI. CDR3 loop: CASIHSLGRGYGYTF. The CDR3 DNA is TGTGCCAGCATTCATTCCTTGGGCCGGGGGTATGGCTACACCTTC.

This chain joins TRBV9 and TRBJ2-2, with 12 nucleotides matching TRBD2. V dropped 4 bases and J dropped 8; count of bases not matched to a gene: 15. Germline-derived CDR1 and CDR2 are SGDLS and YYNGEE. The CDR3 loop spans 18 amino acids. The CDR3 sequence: CASSTEALAGGLGGELFF. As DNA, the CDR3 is TGTGCCAGCAGCACAGAAGCCCTAGCGGGGGGGCTTGGTGGGGAGCTGTTTTTT.

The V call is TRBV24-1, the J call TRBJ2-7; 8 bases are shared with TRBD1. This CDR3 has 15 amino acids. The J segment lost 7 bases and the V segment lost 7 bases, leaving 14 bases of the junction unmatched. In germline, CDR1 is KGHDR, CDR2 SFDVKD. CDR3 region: CATSNTGGFGEEQYF. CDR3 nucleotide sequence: TGTGCCACCAGCAACACAGGGGGGTTCGGTGAAGAGCAGTACTTC.

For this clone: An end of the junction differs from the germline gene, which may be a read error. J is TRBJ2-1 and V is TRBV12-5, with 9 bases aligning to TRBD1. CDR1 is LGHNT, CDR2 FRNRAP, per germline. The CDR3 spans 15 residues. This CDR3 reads CASGLGQGDSNEQFF. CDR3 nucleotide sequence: TGTGCTAGTGGATTGGGACAGGGAGACAGCAATGAGCAGTTCTTC.

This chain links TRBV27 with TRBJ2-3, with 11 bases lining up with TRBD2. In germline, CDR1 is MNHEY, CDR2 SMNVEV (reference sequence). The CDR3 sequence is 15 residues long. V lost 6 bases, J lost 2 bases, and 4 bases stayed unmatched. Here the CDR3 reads CASSPSGGNTDTQYF. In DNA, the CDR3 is TGTGCCAGCAGCCCTAGCGGGGGGAACACAGATACGCAGTATTTT.

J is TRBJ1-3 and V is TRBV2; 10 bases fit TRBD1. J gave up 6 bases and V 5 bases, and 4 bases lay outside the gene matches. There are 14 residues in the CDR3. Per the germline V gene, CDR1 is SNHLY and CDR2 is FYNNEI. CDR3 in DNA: TGTGCCAGCAGTAACCGACAGGGGGCAAACACCATATATTTT. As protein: CASSNRQGANTIYF.